This T cell receptor (beta chain) appears in the sequencing data of a study of T cells after posttransplantation cyclophosphamide. Study observations and caveats: Donor-recipient repertoire similarity was low at 1-2 months, rising over year one. After PTCy, TRB diversity resembled that of CNI/methotrexate controls.

This clone was seen once. Its antigen is not known. V trimming: 5 bases; J trimming: 1 base; junction bases outside the gene matches: 3. Germline V CDR1 and CDR2: SGHTA, FQGTGA. The CDR3 runs to 15 residues. Data came from immunoSEQ multiplex PCR; TCRdb stores just in-frame clones and leaves some out. Among about 52,000 clones listed, 85% to 95% were seen once. On the day of bone marrow donation, the related graft donor provided peripheral blood. The chain combines TRBV7-3 with TRBJ2-2, with 8 bases lining up with TRBD1. What was sequenced was PBMCs. The origin of this receptor is a woman aged 25 to 39 in good health and a related stem cell transplant donor. CDR3 in DNA: TGTGCCAGCAGCCCCGACAGGGGGAACACCGGGGAGCTGTTTTTT. Its translation is CASSPDRGNTGELFF.